This T cell receptor (beta chain) was identified during a study of T cells in localized non-small cell lung cancer (TCRdb year 2020). Background for the entire study: T cell repertoires of fewer than 250 early-stage NSCLC patients were analyzed, with tumors being compared against uninvolved tumor-adjacent lungs. The cohort consisted of roughly 240 treatment-naive NSCLC patients whose localized lung tumors had been resected. Of the NSCLC patients, roughly 130 were male and approximately 110 were female, and the mean age was roughly 61 years. General conclusions and limits of the study: Because multi-region tumor sequencing was not performed, intratumor heterogeneity could not be ruled out. Longer overall survival was associated with higher T cell density in blood, whereas shorter survival was associated with higher clonality in adjacent lung. Uninvolved tumor-adjacent lung showed the highest T cell clonality, higher than tumor, which suggests more focused antigenic responses in the uninvolved tumor-adjacent lung. Because the study design was exploratory, TCR variables were selected using unadjusted p-values without false-discovery rate correction. A median of about 53 of the top 100 tumor clones were detected in paired uninvolved adjacent lung, and 25 to 35 of these tumor clones were also found among the top 100 clones of the paired uninvolved adjacent lung.

With regard to this clone: Its antigen is currently not known. No quality values exist for individual bases; no much larger clone is one base distant.

At diagnosis, peripheral blood, uninvolved tumor-adjacent lung and tumor were collected and were preserved as a mix of fresh-frozen and FFPE material. For TCR repertoire profiling, the blood samples were analyzed as peripheral blood mononuclear cells. V sheds 6 bases and J sheds 1 base, leaving 9 bases between their ends. The CDR3, cysteine through phenylalanine, is 13 amino acids long. The kept DNA is CDR3 alone, 39 bases in frame from the first base. CDR1 and CDR2 are drawn from the germline V gene: MNHEY, SVGAGI. TCR beta CDR3 regions were sequenced from DNA using the immunoSEQ Assay. The original methods were these. T cell density was computed as TCR beta template counts normalized to usable DNA estimated by amplifying housekeeping genes. Richness was estimated using the preseqR package, with extrapolation to 400,000 templates for PBMC samples and to 120,000 templates for tissue samples. Clonality was defined as one minus Pielou's evenness. To identify tissue-enriched TCRs, differential abundance testing was run on productive amino-acid clonotypes with a minimum total count of 5 and an alpha of 0.1. The Jaccard Index and the Morisita Overlap Index were used to measure how much the repertoires overlapped between compartments. GLIPH grouped TCR beta CDR3s together with public tetramer-defined viral CDR3s, and a viral motif had to include at least three viral sequences and show V-gene enrichment. Held by TCRdb, this immuneACCESS table contains in-frame sequences only and omits some clones. Under half of the omission traces to an unresolved V gene where checked; the cause of the rest is unknown. Clone size and the V and J calls come from that table; the DNA yielded D and trimming. This sample lists approximately 21,000 clones; roughly nine tenths were detected once. The top ten constitute roughly 15% of the sample.

Here the sequenced sample was peripheral blood, taken before any cancer treatment. The V gene is TRBV6-5 and the J gene is TRBJ1-1; TRBD1 is a weak D gene call, 6 bases matching. This sequence originates from an older male donor with stage I lung adenocarcinoma. The sequenced DNA: TGTGCCAGCAGCATGGGACAGAACACTGAAGCTTTCTTT. Translated, this gives CASSMGQNTEAFF.